A selection of T cell receptor beta chains follows, all from one sample in a study of blood T cell repertoires in COVID-19. Profiling relied on immunoSEQ multiplex PCR, and the TCRdb table lists in-frame clones only, not all of them. The table includes 200,000 to 250,000 clones, roughly 90% detected once. Sequenced material: PBMCs or T cells enriched from blood (not recorded which). The receptors were gathered from a woman in her fifties or sixties in a cohort exposed to, infected with or recovered from COVID-19 (not recorded which). Each CDR3 is given with its conserved first and last residue. A D gene is named only where the DNA matches it firmly. Clone size is given for some rows only: seen once, a few or many times, or a class if the clone is expanded.

D gene	V gene	clone size	J gene	CDR3 protein	CDR3 DNA
TRBD1	TRBV3-1/TRBV3-2	once	TRBJ2-5	CASSLRDRVWETQYF	TGTGCCAGCAGCCTCCGGGACAGGGTATGGGAGACCCAGTACTTC
NA	TRBV29-1	NA	TRBJ1-1	CSVRGGINTEAFF	TGCAGCGTTCGGGGGGGGATAAACACTGAAGCTTTCTTT
TRBD2	TRBV5-1	once	TRBJ2-1	CASSLAELAGTGEQFF	TGCGCCAGCAGCTTGGCCGAACTAGCGGGGACAGGTGAGCAGTTCTTC
NA	TRBV3-1/TRBV3-2	NA	TRBJ1-6	CASSLRGYSPLHF	TGTGCCAGCAGCCTCCGGGGGTATTCACCCCTCCACTTT
TRBD2	TRBV7-2	NA	TRBJ2-1	CASSASGGSNEQFF	TGTGCCAGCAGCGCCAGCGGGGGCAGCAATGAGCAGTTCTTC
TRBD1	TRBV19	NA	TRBJ2-7	CASSISSGDRRLYF	TGTGCCAGTAGTATCAGTTCTGGGGACAGACGTCTCTACTTC
NA	TRBV5-1	NA	TRBJ2-1	CASSTGTHPDNEQFF	TGCGCCAGCAGCACCGGGACTCACCCGGACAATGAGCAGTTCTTC
NA	TRBV9	NA	TRBJ2-7	CASSVGEGVAYEQYF	TGTGCCAGCAGCGTAGGTGAAGGGGTCGCCTACGAGCAGTACTTC
NA	TRBV21-1	NA	TRBJ2-1	CASSNQEGTNNEQFF	TGTGCCAGCAGCAATCAGGAGGGGACCAACAATGAGCAGTTCTTC
NA	TRBV14	NA	TRBJ2-7	CASSQRFPPRTVSSYEQYF	TGTGCCAGCAGCCAAAGGTTTCCCCCCCGGACAGTAAGCTCCTACGAGCAGTACTTC
TRBD1	TRBV7-2	NA	TRBJ1-6	CASSLVRQGGSPLHF	TGTGCCAGCAGCTTAGTCCGACAGGGGGGTTCACCCCTCCACTTT
TRBD2	TRBV2	NA	TRBJ2-7	CASSSSGGYSYEQYF	TGTGCCAGCTCCTCTAGCGGGGGATACTCCTACGAGCAGTACTTC
NA	TRBV7-8	NA	TRBJ1-4	CASSWASGRTTNEKLFF	TGTGCCAGCAGCTGGGCGTCGGGGAGAACGACTAATGAAAAACTGTTTTTT
NA	TRBV6-5	NA	TRBJ1-1	CASNTNTEAFF	TGTGCCAGCAACACGAACACTGAAGCTTTCTTT
NA	TRBV29-1	NA	TRBJ2-7	CSVGGGRGSSSYEQYF	TGCAGCGTTGGTGGTGGAAGGGGTTCCAGCTCCTACGAGCAGTACTTC
TRBD1	TRBV5-1	NA	TRBJ1-2	CASSPIPGQGGDGYTF	TGCGCCAGCAGCCCCATTCCGGGACAGGGTGGAGATGGCTACACCTTC
NA	TRBV9	NA	TRBJ2-1	CASSVGTYNEQFF	TGTGCCAGCAGCGTGGGCACCTACAATGAGCAGTTCTTC
NA	TRBV20-1	NA	TRBJ2-6	CSASPSPSGLGANVLTF	TGCAGTGCTAGTCCCTCACCTTCAGGGTTAGGGGCCAACGTCCTGACTTTC
NA	TRBV28	NA	TRBJ1-1	CASRHRVSNTEAFF	TGTGCCAGCAGACATCGGGTGTCGAACACTGAAGCTTTCTTT
TRBD1	TRBV7-9	NA	TRBJ1-4	CASSSGQEEEKLFF	TGTGCCAGCAGCTCGGGACAGGAGGAGGAAAAACTGTTTTTT
NA	TRBV5-1	once	TRBJ1-5	CASSPGQLRGGYEPQHF	TGCGCCAGCAGCCCGGGACAACTAAGGGGCGGTTACGAGCCCCAGCATTTT
TRBD2	TRBV30	NA	TRBJ2-7	CAWASGVTYEQYF	TGTGCCTGGGCTAGCGGGGTTACCTACGAGCAGTACTTC
NA	TRBV5-4	NA	TRBJ1-1	CASSSSREGAFF	TGTGCCAGCAGCTCCTCCCGGGAGGGTGCTTTCTTT
NA	TRBV4-2	few	TRBJ1-5	CASSQRGPLDPQHF	TGTGCCAGCAGCCAAAGGGGCCCTCTCGATCCCCAGCATTTT
NA	TRBV29-1	NA	TRBJ1-2	CSTLNPGDTIDGYTF	TGCAGCACCCTGAATCCCGGGGATACAATTGATGGCTACACCTTC
NA	TRBV19	NA	TRBJ1-2	CASLDRSYGYTF	TGTGCCAGTCTTGACAGATCCTATGGCTACACCTTC
NA	TRBV15	NA	TRBJ2-7	CATSRDRGSYEQYF	TGTGCCACCAGCAGAGATAGGGGTTCCTACGAGCAGTACTTC
NA	TRBV5-4	once	TRBJ1-4	CASSKDSRNEKLFF	TGTGCCAGCAGCAAGGACAGTAGGAATGAAAAACTGTTTTTT
NA	TRBV7-2	NA	TRBJ2-4	CASSLGGAENIQYF	TGTGCCAGCAGCTTAGGCGGTGCCGAAAACATTCAGTACTTC
NA	TRBV3-1/TRBV3-2	NA	TRBJ2-1	CASSQEYRYSYNEQFF	TGTGCCAGCAGCCAAGAGTACCGCTACTCCTACAATGAGCAGTTCTTC
TRBD1	TRBV2	few	TRBJ1-2	CATELWTGGNGYTF	TGTGCCACCGAGCTTTGGACAGGGGGAAATGGCTACACCTTC
TRBD2	TRBV7-9	once	TRBJ2-3	CASSLSGGGDTQYF	TGTGCCAGCAGCCTTAGCGGGGGAGGTGATACGCAGTATTTT
TRBD1	TRBV7-2	NA	TRBJ1-4	CASSPHRDRAKNEKLFF	TGTGCCAGCAGCCCGCACCGGGACAGGGCAAAGAATGAAAAACTGTTTTTT
NA	TRBV9	NA	TRBJ1-1	CASSVVHMNTEAFF	TGTGCCAGCAGCGTCGTACATATGAACACTGAAGCTTTCTTT